The 19 T cell receptor beta chains in this list originate from one sample, sequenced in a study of blood T cell repertoires in COVID-19 (dated by TCRdb to the early 2020s). Libraries came from the immunoSEQ multiplex PCR assay. The table comes from immuneACCESS by way of TCRdb, which keeps in-frame sequences with V and J called. Part of the clones is missing from these tables; in studies checked, under half for an unresolved V gene and the rest for unknown reasons. This sample holds some 70,000 clones; 87% were observed only once. The top ten constitute approximately 7% of the sample. Sequencing input: peripheral blood. The receptor source for this set is a man aged 45-65 years with active COVID-19.

The rearrangement joins TRBV6-5 to TRBJ2-7; 8 positions agree with TRBD2. CDR1 is MNHEY and CDR2 is SVGAGI in the germline V gene. CDR3 length: 14 amino acids. Germline trimming cut 2 bases from V and 3 bases from J; bases unmatched to any gene: 3. The CDR3 sequence: CASSYRSGSYEQYF. Here the CDR3 DNA reads TGTGCCAGCAGTTACCGCAGCGGGAGCTACGAGCAGTACTTC.

The chain uses TRBV20-1 and TRBJ2-1; the D is unclear. The V end was cut by 3 bases, the J end by 3 bases, with 9 bases between. The CDR3 is 13 residues long. Germline loops: CDR1 DFQATT, CDR2 SNEGSKA (reference sequence). The CDR3 is CSASRGYYNEQFF. CDR3 bases: TGCAGTGCTAGTAGAGGCTACTACAATGAGCAGTTCTTC.

The chain couples TRBV11-2 to TRBJ1-3; unclear D gene. The CDR3 sequence is 17 residues long. CDR1 SGHAT and CDR2 FQNNGV come from the germline V gene. The ends were cut back, 0 bases at V and 0 bases at J, with 12 bases in the middle. CDR3 protein: CASSLDGVYRSGNTIYF. CDR3 bases: TGTGCCAGCAGCTTAGACGGAGTGTATCGCTCTGGAAACACCATATATTTT.

The chain joins TRBV27 to TRBJ2-1; possibly TRBD2 for D (7 bases). The CDR3 loop spans 15 amino acids. Germline CDR1 is MNHEY and CDR2 is SMNVEV (reference sequence). V lost 3 bases and J lost 4, with 13 bases in between. Here the CDR3 DNA reads TGTGCCAGCAGTTTGTGGGGGGGCAATTACAATGAGCAGTTCTTC. Amino acid sequence: CASSLWGGNYNEQFF.

This sequence joins TRBV5-5 and TRBJ1-4; TRBD1 might be the D (5 bases). Germline V gene sequence: CDR1 SGHKS, CDR2 YYEKEE (reference sequence). V was cut by 4 bases and J by 11 bases, with 18 bases left in between. The CDR3 totals 14 residues. The CDR3 region is CASSPQGIVGKLFF. DNA for the CDR3: TGTGCCAGCAGCCCCCAGGGCATCGTGGGGAAACTGTTTTTT.

This CDR3 reads CASAQGGRETQYF. The CDR3 DNA is TGTGCCAGCGCCCAAGGGGGTCGAGAGACCCAGTACTTC. The genes are TRBV11-2 and TRBJ2-5; weak D call: TRBD1 (6 bases). The CDR3 spans 13 residues. The germline CDR1 and CDR2 sequences are SGHAT and FQNNGV. Trimming left V 8 bases short and J 4 bases short, with 14 bases between.

This clone appeared a few times. This chain joins TRBV7-9 and TRBJ1-1, with TRBD1 identical over 9 bases. Germline trimming cut 3 bases from V and 6 bases from J; bases unmatched to any gene: 8. The length of the CDR3 is 15 residues. The germline gives CDR1 SEHNR, CDR2 FQNEAQ (reference sequence). In DNA, the CDR3 is TGTGCCAGCAGCTTCCAAGGGACAGGGCCCGCTGAAGCTTTCTTT. This sequence encodes CASSFQGTGPAEAFF.

The chain employs TRBV18 and TRBJ1-1; D unclear. The CDR3 runs to 14 residues. Germline V lookup: CDR1 KGHSH, CDR2 LQKENI. The germline V and J ends were trimmed by 2 bases and 0 bases, with 7 bases remaining between them. Here the CDR3 reads CASSPTALNTEAFF. The CDR3 bases are TGTGCCAGCTCACCAACAGCTTTGAACACTGAAGCTTTCTTT.

The chain couples TRBV5-6 to TRBJ1-4, with D hard to call. This CDR3 contains 14 residues. The V gene lost 2 bases and the J gene lost 6 bases, with 11 bases spanning the gap. In germline, CDR1 is SGHDT, CDR2 YYEEEE. CDR3 sequence reads: CASSFGLNYEKLFF. In DNA form, the CDR3 reads TGTGCCAGCAGCTTCGGACTTAATTATGAAAAACTGTTTTTT.

The genes are TRBV7-6 and TRBJ1-3; D possibly corresponds to TRBD1 (6 bases). Trimming took 5 bases from V and 3 from J, leaving 14 bases between them. The CDR3 contains 15 residues. From germline, CDR1 is SGHVS and CDR2 FNYEAQ. CDR3 nucleotides: TGTGCCAGCAGCCGACTCTCAGGGGTTGGAAACACCATATATTTT. It specifies CASSRLSGVGNTIYF.

This chain's CDR3 is CASSPAAGKMNTEAFF. The DNA for the CDR3 is TGCGCCAGCAGCCCCGCGGCGGGAAAAATGAACACTGAAGCTTTCTTT. The J gene is TRBJ1-1, the V gene TRBV4-1; D call uncertain. This CDR3 comprises 16 residues. Trimming stripped 4 bases from V and 0 bases from J, with 15 bases between. The germline V gene has CDR1 MGHRA and CDR2 YSYEKL.

The chain employs TRBV7-9 and TRBJ2-3; TRBD2 agrees at 12 bases. The CDR3 contains 19 residues. Germline values: CDR1 SEHNR, CDR2 FQNEAQ (reference sequence). With V trimmed by 0 bases and J by 5 bases, 12 bases remained unmatched. This CDR3 reads CASSLAHGLAGSLGDTQYF. CDR3 coding DNA: TGTGCCAGCAGCTTAGCGCACGGACTAGCGGGATCGTTAGGAGATACGCAGTATTTT.

The chain links TRBV6-1 to TRBJ2-3, with TRBD1 matching over 9 bases. After removal of 1 base from V and 6 bases from J, the junction contained 5 bases not matched to a gene. Germline CDR1 reads MNHNS; CDR2 reads SASEGT. This CDR3 has 15 residues. CDR3 in DNA: TGTGCCAGCAGTGAAGGGGACAGGGCGCAGGATACGCAGTATTTT. Translating it yields CASSEGDRAQDTQYF.

The rearrangement links TRBV27 to TRBJ2-3; D is possibly TRBD2 (6 bases). Germline V gives CDR1 MNHEY, CDR2 SMNVEV (reference sequence). V lost 6 bases and J lost 2, with 18 bases in between. The CDR3 runs to 16 residues. For the CDR3, the DNA is TGTGCCAGCAGCTCTCCAACTAGCAGCGTCACAGATACGCAGTATTTT. This sequence encodes CASSSPTSSVTDTQYF.

The chain uses TRBV7-2 and TRBJ1-2; 7 bases are shared with TRBD1. CDR1 is SGHTA, CDR2 FQGNSA, per germline. The J segment lost 7 bases and the V segment lost 1 base, leaving 9 bases of the junction unmatched. The CDR3 consists of 15 residues. The CDR3 loop is CASSLGSGRGSGYTF. CDR3 sequence (DNA): TGTGCCAGCAGCTTAGGATCCGGCAGGGGGTCTGGCTACACCTTC.

The V gene is TRBV20-1, the J gene TRBJ2-5; 8 bases fit TRBD2. The CDR3 spans 11 residues. Trimming at V came to 6 bases and at J to 7 bases, leaving 4 bases not matched to a gene. The germline gives CDR1 DFQATT, CDR2 SNEGSKA (reference sequence). CDR3 coding DNA: TGCAGTGCCGGGGGGGATGGGACCCAGTACTTC. Protein: CSAGGDGTQYF.

This chain links TRBV27 with TRBJ2-1, with D perhaps TRBD2 (6 bases). This CDR3 is 14 amino acids long. Germline V lookup: CDR1 MNHEY, CDR2 SMNVEV (reference sequence). V was clipped by 5 bases and J by 5 bases, with 13 bases between them. The CDR3 DNA follows: TGTGCCAGCAGTATCCGGGACTCACACAATGAGCAGTTCTTC. Translating gives CASSIRDSHNEQFF.

The V and J genes are TRBV4-3 and TRBJ2-7, with 10 positions matching TRBD2. V gave up 0 bases and J gave up 3 bases; unmatched junction bases: 8. Per the germline V gene, CDR1 is LGHNA and CDR2 is YSLEER. The CDR3 has 17 residues. DNA of the CDR3: TGCGCCAGCAGCCAAGATATTCCTAGCGGGAGAATCTACGAGCAGTACTTC. Its translation is CASSQDIPSGRIYEQYF.

The chain recombines TRBV6-6 with TRBJ2-7; TRBD2 is a possible D gene (5 bases). The CDR3 has 15 residues. Looked up from germline, CDR1 is MNHNY and CDR2 is SVGAGI (reference sequence). Between the trimmed V and J ends, which lost 4 bases and 0 bases, there was a span of 13 bases. The CDR3 sequence is CASSSEGPLSYEQYF. The DNA of the CDR3 is TGTGCCAGCAGTTCCGAGGGTCCTCTCTCCTACGAGCAGTACTTC.